This is a list of T cell receptor beta chains from one sample in a study of blood T cell repertoires in COVID-19. The assay was immunoSEQ multiplex PCR, and TCRdb's table has in-frame clones only and misses some. The top ten clones hold roughly 4.2% of a sample with approximately 200,000 clones, approximately 88% of them seen once. Source material: peripheral blood. These receptors originate from a woman aged 30 to 39 with acute or convalescent COVID-19. The CDR3 runs from the conserved cysteine through the conserved F or W.

v_gene,j_gene,CDR3aa
TRBV12-3/TRBV12-4,TRBJ1-5,CASSLIVGPQHF
TRBV7-9,TRBJ2-1,CASSRLAGEEEQFF
TRBV2,TRBJ1-5,CASMGGQDQPQHF
TRBV19,TRBJ1-5,CASSIGSGEGQPQHF
TRBV18,TRBJ2-5,CASSPTGQGARGTQYF
TRBV5-4,TRBJ2-1,CASSSGTSGSNSYNEQFF
TRBV10-1,TRBJ2-1,CASSVAGTLYNEQFF
TRBV5-1,TRBJ1-4,CASSFGGPEKLFF
TRBV5-1,TRBJ1-1,CASSTDRIGDTEAFF
TRBV28,TRBJ2-1,CASSSRVGRYEQFF
TRBV10-3,TRBJ2-7,CAISEYAGTGTNEQYF
TRBV3-1/TRBV3-2,TRBJ2-5,CASSYPTVQETQYF
TRBV6-5,TRBJ1-4,CASSYSKGLGVEKLFF
TRBV3-1/TRBV3-2,TRBJ2-1,CASSPSAEQFF
TRBV19,TRBJ2-6,CASSIFASGANVLTF
TRBV11-3,TRBJ2-1,CASSLFSAEESNEQFF
TRBV24-1,TRBJ2-3,CATSPGHNTDTQYF
TRBV10-3,TRBJ2-7,CASTGTSGDYEQYF
TRBV7-9,TRBJ1-3,CASSPQWITGNTIYF